This T cell receptor beta chain was retrieved from a study of blood T cell repertoires in COVID-19. The authors' processing: Reference gene primer amplification in the assay estimated nucleated cell counts. The assay was immunoSEQ multiplex PCR, and TCRdb's table has in-frame clones only and misses some. Clone size and V and J calls were adopted from that table, with D and trimming inferred from the DNA. Of roughly 100,000 clones listed, 70% to 90% are singletons. The V and J ends lost 4 bases and 4 bases, in that order; junction bases with no gene match: 10. This CDR3 region has 19 residues. CDR1 and CDR2 from the germline V gene are SGHRS and YFSETQ.

The sequenced material came from peripheral blood. The chain uses TRBV5-1 and TRBJ2-2; 16 nucleotides line up with TRBD2. The sequence was collected from a middle-aged man in a cohort sampled during active COVID-19. The DNA of the CDR3 is TGCGCCAGCAGCCCTTTTGGGACTAGCGGGGGGGCCGGCACCGGGGAGCTGTTTTTT. It specifies CASSPFGTSGGAGTGELFF.